This record concerns one TCR beta chain sequence. This entry belongs to a study of T cells in tuberculosis. The germline V gene encodes CDR1 GTSNPN and CDR2 SVGIG (reference sequence). CDR3 length: 14 amino acids. Trimming took 3 bases from V and 1 from J; bases not matched to a gene: 5. TCRdb keeps only in-frame clones here, not all; method: immunoSEQ multiplex PCR. The sample lists about 43,000 clones, 90% to 95% occurring once. The V and J genes are TRBV30 and TRBJ1-1; TRBD1 matches at 7 bases. Sequenced input: PBMCs. The clonotype originates from a donor between 5 and 29 years old with latent tuberculosis or without tuberculosis infection. Some clones in this sample may be carry-over from other donors' samples. This chain's CDR3 is CAWSQGQPNTEAFF. CDR3 nucleotide sequence: TGTGCCTGGAGCCAGGGACAGCCGAACACTGAAGCTTTCTTT.